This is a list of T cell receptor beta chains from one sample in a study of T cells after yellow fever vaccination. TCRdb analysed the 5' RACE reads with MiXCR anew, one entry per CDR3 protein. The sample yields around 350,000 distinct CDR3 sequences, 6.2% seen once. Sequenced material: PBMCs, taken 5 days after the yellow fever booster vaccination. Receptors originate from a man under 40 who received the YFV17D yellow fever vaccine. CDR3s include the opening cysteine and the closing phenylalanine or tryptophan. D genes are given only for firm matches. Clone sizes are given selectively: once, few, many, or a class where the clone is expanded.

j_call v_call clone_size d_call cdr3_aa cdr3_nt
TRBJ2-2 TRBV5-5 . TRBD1 CASSYRDRTTGELFF TGTGCCAGCAGCTATCGGGACAGAACAACCGGGGAGCTGTTTTTT
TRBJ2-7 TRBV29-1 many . CSAGQNEQYF TGCAGCGCCGGACAGAACGAGCAGTACTTC
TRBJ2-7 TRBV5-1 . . CASSLAPDTYEQYF TGCGCCAGCAGCTTGGCCCCAGATACCTACGAGCAGTACTTC
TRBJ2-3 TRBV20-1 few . CSARDTRFSADTQYF TGCAGTGCTAGAGATACTAGATTTTCCGCAGATACGCAGTATTTT
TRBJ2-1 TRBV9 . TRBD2 CASSAKRDHEQFF TGTGCCAGCAGCGCTAAGCGGGACCATGAGCAGTTCTTC
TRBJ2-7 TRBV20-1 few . CSATPDLIVQYF TGCAGTGCGACGCCCGACCTAATTGTGCAGTACTTC
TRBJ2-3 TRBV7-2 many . CASSLDLGTQYF TGTGCCAGCAGCTTAGACCTTGGTACGCAGTATTTT
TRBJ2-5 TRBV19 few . CASSIAVGDETQYF TGTGCCAGTAGTATCGCCGTGGGAGATGAGACCCAGTACTTC
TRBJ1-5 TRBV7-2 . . CASSATTGGNQPQHF TGTGCCAGCAGCGCAACTACGGGCGGGAATCAGCCCCAGCATTTT
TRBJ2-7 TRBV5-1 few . CASSPPAGSSYEQYF TGCGCCAGCAGCCCCCCCGCGGGAAGCTCCTACGAGCAGTACTTC
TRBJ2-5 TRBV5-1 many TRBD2 CASRKGGQETQYF TGCGCCAGCAGAAAGGGAGGGCAAGAGACCCAGTACTTC
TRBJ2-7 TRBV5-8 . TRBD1 CASKGMGQGSNEQYF TGTGCCAGCAAGGGGATGGGACAGGGCTCTAACGAGCAGTACTTC
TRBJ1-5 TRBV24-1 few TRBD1 CATSYRGSNQPQHF TGTGCCACCAGCTACAGGGGGAGCAATCAGCCCCAGCATTTT
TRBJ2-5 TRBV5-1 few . CASSSRSQETQYF TGCGCCAGCAGCTCCCGGTCCCAAGAGACCCAGTACTTC
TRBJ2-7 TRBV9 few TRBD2 CASSVGPLAGSYEQYF TGTGCCAGCAGCGTAGGGCCCCTAGCGGGTTCCTACGAGCAGTACTTC
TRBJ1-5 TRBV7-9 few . CASSLYLGQPQHF TGTGCCAGCAGCTTATATCTGGGTCAGCCCCAGCATTTT
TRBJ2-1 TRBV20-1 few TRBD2 CSAGKAGALDNEQFF TGCAGTGCGGGGAAGGCGGGAGCTTTGGATAATGAGCAGTTCTTC
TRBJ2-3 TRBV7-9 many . CASTNTDTQYF TGTGCCAGCACCAACACAGATACGCAGTATTTT
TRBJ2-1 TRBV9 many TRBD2 CASSVGGGTSYNEQFF TGTGCCAGCAGCGTCGGGGGGGGTACTTCCTACAATGAGCAGTTCTTC
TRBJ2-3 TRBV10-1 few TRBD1 CASSERQGDTQYF TGCGCCAGCAGTGAAAGACAGGGGGATACGCAGTATTTT
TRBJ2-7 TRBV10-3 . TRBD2 CAISESGGLGVDEQYF TGTGCCATCAGTGAGTCAGGGGGACTAGGCGTGGACGAGCAGTACTTC
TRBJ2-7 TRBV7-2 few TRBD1 CASSPTGTGEYYEQYF TGTGCCAGCAGTCCGACAGGGACAGGGGAATACTACGAGCAGTACTTC
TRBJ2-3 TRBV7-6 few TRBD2 CASSSGLVPDTQYF TGTGCCAGCAGCTCCGGACTAGTACCAGATACGCAGTATTTT
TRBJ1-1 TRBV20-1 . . CSARVQENTEAFF TGCAGTGCTAGAGTGCAGGAGAACACTGAAGCTTTCTTT
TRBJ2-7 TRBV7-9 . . CASSGSSGTNYEQYF TGTGCCAGCAGCGGGAGTAGCGGTACAAACTACGAGCAGTACTTC
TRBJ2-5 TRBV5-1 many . CASSFQGGTETQYF TGCGCCAGCAGCTTTCAGGGTGGTACAGAGACCCAGTACTTC
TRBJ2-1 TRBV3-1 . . CASSQGGYEQFF TGTGCCAGCAGCCAGGGGGGCTATGAGCAGTTCTTC
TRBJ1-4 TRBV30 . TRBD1 CAWRLTGVKLFF TGTGCCTGGAGATTGACAGGGGTTAAACTGTTTTTT
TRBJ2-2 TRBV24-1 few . CATSDLETITGELFF TGTGCCACCAGTGATTTAGAGACTATCACCGGGGAGCTGTTTTTT
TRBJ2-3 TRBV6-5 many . CASSYSGTQYF TGTGCCAGCAGTTACTCGGGTACGCAGTATTTT
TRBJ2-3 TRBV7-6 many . CASSRFGLASADTQYF TGTGCCAGCAGCAGGTTCGGTCTAGCGAGCGCAGATACGCAGTATTTT
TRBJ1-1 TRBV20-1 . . CSAPEDSLNTEAFF TGCAGTGCTCCCGAGGACAGTCTGAACACTGAAGCTTTCTTT
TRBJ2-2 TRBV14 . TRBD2 CASSQDSSGLARGGGELFF TGTGCCAGCAGCCAAGATTCCTCGGGACTAGCGAGAGGTGGCGGGGAGCTGTTTTTT
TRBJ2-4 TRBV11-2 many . CASSFGLRDIQYF TGTGCCAGCAGCTTCGGACTAAGAGACATTCAGTACTTC
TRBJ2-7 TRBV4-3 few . CASSQDAAGATYEQYF TGCGCCAGCAGCCAAGATGCGGCGGGGGCCACCTACGAGCAGTACTTC
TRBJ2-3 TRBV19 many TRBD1 CASSTRDRTDTQYF TGTGCCAGTAGTACCCGGGACAGAACAGATACGCAGTATTTT
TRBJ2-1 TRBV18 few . CASSPSVNEQFF TGTGCCAGCTCACCTTCCGTCAATGAGCAGTTCTTC
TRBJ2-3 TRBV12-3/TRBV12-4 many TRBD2 CASSSGTSEADTQYF TGTGCCAGCAGCTCCGGGACTAGCGAAGCAGATACGCAGTATTTT
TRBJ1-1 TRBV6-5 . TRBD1 CASSSQGQGFNTEAFF TGTGCCAGCAGTTCCCAGGGACAGGGATTTAACACTGAAGCTTTCTTT
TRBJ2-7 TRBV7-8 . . CASSFEEDTTYEQYF TGTGCCAGCAGCTTCGAAGAGGACACCACCTACGAGCAGTACTTC
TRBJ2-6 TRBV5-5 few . CASGTLSGANVLTF TGTGCCAGCGGTACACTCTCTGGGGCCAACGTCCTGACTTTC
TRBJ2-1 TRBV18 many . CASSPLGGNEQFF TGTGCCAGCTCACCACTTGGCGGCAATGAGCAGTTCTTC
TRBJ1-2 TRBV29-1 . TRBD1 CSVEGQGGGYTF TGCAGCGTGGAGGGACAGGGGGGCGGCTACACCTTC
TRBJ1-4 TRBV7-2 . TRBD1 CASSVDRGVTNEKLFF TGTGCCAGCAGCGTAGACAGGGGGGTGACTAATGAAAAACTGTTTTTT
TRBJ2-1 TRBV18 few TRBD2 CASSRLADSYNEQFF TGTGCCAGCTCTCGACTAGCGGACTCCTACAATGAGCAGTTCTTC
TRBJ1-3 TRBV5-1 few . CASSSGQGYSGNTIYF TGCGCCAGCAGTTCCGGGCAGGGCTACTCTGGAAACACCATATATTTT
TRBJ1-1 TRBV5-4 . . CASSLPATMNTEAFF TGTGCCAGCAGCTTGCCAGCAACCATGAACACTGAAGCTTTCTTT
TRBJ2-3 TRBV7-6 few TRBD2 CASSLVGSGSIGDTQYF TGTGCCAGCAGCTTAGTCGGGAGCGGGAGTATAGGAGATACGCAGTATTTT
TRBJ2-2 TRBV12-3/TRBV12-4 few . CASSLVQPGELFF TGTGCCAGCAGTTTGGTCCAGCCCGGGGAGCTGTTTTTT
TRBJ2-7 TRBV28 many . CASSKQGSTYEQYF TGTGCCAGCAGTAAACAGGGATCTACCTACGAGCAGTACTTC
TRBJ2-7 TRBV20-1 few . CSASSPYEQYF TGCAGTGCTAGTTCCCCCTACGAGCAGTACTTC
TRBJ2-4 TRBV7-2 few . CASSSHGAVNIQYF TGTGCCAGCAGCTCTCACGGGGCCGTAAACATTCAGTACTTC
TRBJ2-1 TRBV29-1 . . CSVADPGTSYNEQFF TGCAGCGTTGCGGACCCCGGGACCTCCTACAATGAGCAGTTCTTC
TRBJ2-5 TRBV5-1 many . CASQATQETQYF TGCGCCAGCCAAGCTACCCAAGAGACCCAGTACTTC